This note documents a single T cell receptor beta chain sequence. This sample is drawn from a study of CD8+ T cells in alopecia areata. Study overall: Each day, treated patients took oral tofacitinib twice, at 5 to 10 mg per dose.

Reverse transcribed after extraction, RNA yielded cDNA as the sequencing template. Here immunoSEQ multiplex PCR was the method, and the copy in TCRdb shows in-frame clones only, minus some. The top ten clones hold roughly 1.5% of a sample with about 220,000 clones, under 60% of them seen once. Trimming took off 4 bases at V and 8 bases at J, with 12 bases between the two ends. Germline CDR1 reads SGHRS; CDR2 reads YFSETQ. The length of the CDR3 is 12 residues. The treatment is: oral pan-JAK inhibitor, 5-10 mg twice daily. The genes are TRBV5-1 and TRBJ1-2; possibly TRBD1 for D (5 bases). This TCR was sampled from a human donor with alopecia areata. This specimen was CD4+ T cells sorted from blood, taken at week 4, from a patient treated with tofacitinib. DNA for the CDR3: TGCGCCAGCAGCGCCTCCAGGGACGGCTACACCTTC. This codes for CASSASRDGYTF.